Sequencing of this T cell receptor (beta chain) was carried out in a study of control samples from healthy donors and cancer patients. The data were produced by immunoSEQ multiplex PCR, yet TCRdb's version contains in-frame clones alone and is incomplete. The sample holds roughly 100,000 clones, 85% to 90% seen once. Germline CDR1 and CDR2: MNHEY and SMNVEV (reference sequence). The CDR3 has 17 amino acids. Trimming shortened V by 2 bases and J by 0 bases, and 15 bases separated the two germline ends. The sequence was obtained from a man aged 25 to 45 in good health. The V gene is TRBV27, the J gene TRBJ2-3; tentative D call: TRBD2 (8 bases). Sequenced sample: blood. This CDR3 is CASSLHSGTESTDTQYF. The CDR3 nucleotides read TGTGCCAGCAGTTTACATAGCGGGACAGAAAGCACAGATACGCAGTATTTT.